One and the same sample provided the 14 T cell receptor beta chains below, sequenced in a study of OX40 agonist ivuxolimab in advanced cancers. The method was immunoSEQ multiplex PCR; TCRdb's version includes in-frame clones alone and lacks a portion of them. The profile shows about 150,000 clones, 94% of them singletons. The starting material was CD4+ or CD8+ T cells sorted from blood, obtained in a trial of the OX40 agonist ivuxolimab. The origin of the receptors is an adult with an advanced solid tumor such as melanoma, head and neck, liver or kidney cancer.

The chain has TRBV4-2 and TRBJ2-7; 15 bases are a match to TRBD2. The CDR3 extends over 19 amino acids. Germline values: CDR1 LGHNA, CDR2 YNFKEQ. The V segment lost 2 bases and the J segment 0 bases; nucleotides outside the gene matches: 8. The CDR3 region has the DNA TGTGCCAGCAGCCAATATCCGGGGACTAGCGGGGGGACCTCCTACGAGCAGTACTTC. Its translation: CASSQYPGTSGGTSYEQYF.

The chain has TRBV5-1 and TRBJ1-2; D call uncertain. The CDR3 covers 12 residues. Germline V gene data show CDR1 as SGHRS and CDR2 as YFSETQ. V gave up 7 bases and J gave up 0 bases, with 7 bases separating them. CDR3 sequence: CASSQTNYGYTF. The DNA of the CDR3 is TGCGCCAGCTCGCAGACTAACTATGGCTACACCTTC.

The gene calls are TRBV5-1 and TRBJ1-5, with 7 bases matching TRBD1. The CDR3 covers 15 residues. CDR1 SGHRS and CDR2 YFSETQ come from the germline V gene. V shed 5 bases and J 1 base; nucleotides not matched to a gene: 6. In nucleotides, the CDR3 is TGCGCCAGCAGACCGACAGGGTCCAGCAATCAGCCCCAGCATTTT. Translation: CASRPTGSSNQPQHF.

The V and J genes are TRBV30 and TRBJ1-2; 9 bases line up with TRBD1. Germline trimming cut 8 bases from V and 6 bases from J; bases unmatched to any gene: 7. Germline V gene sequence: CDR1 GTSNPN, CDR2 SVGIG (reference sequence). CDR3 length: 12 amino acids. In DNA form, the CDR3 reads TGTGCCAGCGACAGGGGGGGAGATGGCTACACCTTC. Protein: CASDRGGDGYTF.

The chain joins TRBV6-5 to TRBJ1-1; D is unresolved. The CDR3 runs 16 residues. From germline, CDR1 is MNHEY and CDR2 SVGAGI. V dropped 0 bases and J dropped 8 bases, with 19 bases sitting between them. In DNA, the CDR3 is TGTGCCAGCAGTTACTCAGGTCGGGCGACCGTAACGGAAGCTTTCTTT. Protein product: CASSYSGRATVTEAFF.

CDR3 DNA sequence: TGTGCCAGCCACGGTCGGGCGGGCACTGAAGCTTTCTTT. Protein: CASHGRAGTEAFF. The V gene is TRBV6-6, the J gene TRBJ1-1; D call uncertain. Trimming took 8 bases from V and 4 from J, leaving 14 bases between them. CDR1 is MNHNY and CDR2 is SVGAGI in the germline V gene (reference sequence). The CDR3 runs 13 residues.

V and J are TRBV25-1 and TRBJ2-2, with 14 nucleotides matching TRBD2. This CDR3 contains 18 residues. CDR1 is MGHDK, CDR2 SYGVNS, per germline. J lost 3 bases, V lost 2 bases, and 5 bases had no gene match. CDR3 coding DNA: TGTGCCAGCAGTGAAGGACTAGCGGGAGGAGGGTACACCGGGGAGCTGTTTTTT. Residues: CASSEGLAGGGYTGELFF.

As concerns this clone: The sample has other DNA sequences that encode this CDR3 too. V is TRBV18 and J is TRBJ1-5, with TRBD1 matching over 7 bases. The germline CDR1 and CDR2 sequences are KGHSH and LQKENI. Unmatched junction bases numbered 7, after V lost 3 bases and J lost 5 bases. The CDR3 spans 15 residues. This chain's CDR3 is CASSPTGVRDQPQHF. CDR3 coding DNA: TGTGCCAGCTCACCCACAGGGGTCAGGGATCAGCCCCAGCATTTT.

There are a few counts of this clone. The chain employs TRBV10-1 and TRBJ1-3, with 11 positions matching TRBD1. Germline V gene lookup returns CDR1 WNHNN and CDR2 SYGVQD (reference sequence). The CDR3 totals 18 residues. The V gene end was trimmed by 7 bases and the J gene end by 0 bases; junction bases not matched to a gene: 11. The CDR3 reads CASIELGQGGFSGNTIYF. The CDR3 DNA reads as TGCGCCAGCATCGAGTTGGGACAGGGGGGCTTCTCTGGAAACACCATATATTTT.

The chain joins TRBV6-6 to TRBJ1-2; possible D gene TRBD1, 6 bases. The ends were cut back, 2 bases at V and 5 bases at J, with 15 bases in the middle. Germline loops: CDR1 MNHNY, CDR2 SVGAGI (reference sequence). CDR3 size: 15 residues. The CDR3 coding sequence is TGTGCCAGCAGTTACCCCCAAGACAGGTCTTATGGCTACACCTTC. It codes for CASSYPQDRSYGYTF.

The CDR3 DNA follows: TGTGCCAGCAGCTTAGCCTCAGGAGGCTCTTCCTACGAGCAGTACTTC. This encodes CASSLASGGSSYEQYF. This chain uses TRBV7-2 with TRBJ2-7, with a tentative D call TRBD2 (5 bases). CDR1 is SGHTA and CDR2 is FQGNSA in the germline V gene. This CDR3 spans 16 amino acids. V was cut by 0 bases and J by 1 base, with 13 bases left in between.

The CDR3: CATSRGWTGELFF. For the CDR3, the DNA is TGTGCCACCAGCAGAGGGTGGACGGGGGAGCTGTTTTTT. The chain uses TRBV15 and TRBJ2-2; D not certain. Germline-derived CDR1 and CDR2 are LNHNV and YYDKDF (reference sequence). V was pared by 1 base and J by 8 bases, with 8 bases between. The CDR3 has 13 amino acids.

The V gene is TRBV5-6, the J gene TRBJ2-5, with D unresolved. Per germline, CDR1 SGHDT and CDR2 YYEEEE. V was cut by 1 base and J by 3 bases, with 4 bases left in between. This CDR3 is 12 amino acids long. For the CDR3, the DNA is TGTGCCAGCAGCTTGTTCGAAGAGACCCAGTACTTC. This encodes CASSLFEETQYF.

CDR3 residues: CASSPPQFRYEQYF. CDR3 sequence (DNA): TGTGCCAGCAGCCCCCCCCAATTTCGGTACGAGCAGTACTTC. This chain uses TRBV11-2 with TRBJ2-7; D is unresolved. The length of the CDR3 is 14 residues. V shed 5 bases and J shed 4 bases, with 15 bases lying between them. CDR1 and CDR2 (germline): SGHAT, FQNNGV.